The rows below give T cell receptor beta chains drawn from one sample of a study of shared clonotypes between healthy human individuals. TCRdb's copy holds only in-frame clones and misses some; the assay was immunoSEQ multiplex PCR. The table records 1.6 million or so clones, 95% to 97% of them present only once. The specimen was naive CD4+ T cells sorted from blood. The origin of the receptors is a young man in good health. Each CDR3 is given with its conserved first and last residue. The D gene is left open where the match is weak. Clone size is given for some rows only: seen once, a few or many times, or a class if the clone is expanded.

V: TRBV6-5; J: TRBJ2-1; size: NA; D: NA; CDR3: CASSGGRRDEQFF; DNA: TGTGCCAGCAGCGGGGGGCGCAGGGATGAGCAGTTCTTC
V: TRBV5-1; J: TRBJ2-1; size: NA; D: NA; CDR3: CASNSAQDNEQFF; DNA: TGCGCCAGCAATTCCGCCCAGGACAATGAGCAGTTCTTC
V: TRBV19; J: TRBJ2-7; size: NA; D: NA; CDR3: CASSNSGASYEQYF; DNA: TGTGCCAGTAGTAATAGCGGAGCCTCCTACGAGCAGTACTTC
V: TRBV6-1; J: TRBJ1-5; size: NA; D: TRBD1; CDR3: CASSARTGRQPQHF; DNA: TGTGCCAGCAGTGCCCGGACAGGGAGACAGCCCCAGCATTTT
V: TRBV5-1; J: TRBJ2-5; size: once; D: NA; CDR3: CASSFVLGETQYF; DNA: TGCGCCAGCAGCTTCGTGTTGGGGGAGACCCAGTACTTC
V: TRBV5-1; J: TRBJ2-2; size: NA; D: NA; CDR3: CASSLNNREDTSSTGELFF; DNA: TGCGCCAGCAGCTTGAACAACAGGGAGGATACTAGCAGCACCGGGGAGCTGTTTTTT
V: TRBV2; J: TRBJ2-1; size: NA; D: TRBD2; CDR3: CASTWGEPAGNEQFF; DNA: TGTGCCAGCACTTGGGGCGAGCCAGCGGGGAATGAGCAGTTCTTC
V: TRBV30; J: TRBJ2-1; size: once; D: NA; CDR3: CAWTPGRRYNEQFF; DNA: TGTGCCTGGACTCCAGGGCGGAGATACAATGAGCAGTTCTTC
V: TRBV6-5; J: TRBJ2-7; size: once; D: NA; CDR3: CASTYLYEQYF; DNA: TGTGCCAGCACTTATCTGTACGAGCAGTACTTC
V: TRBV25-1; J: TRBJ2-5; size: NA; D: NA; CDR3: CASSDFREETQYF; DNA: TGTGCCAGCAGTGATTTCAGGGAAGAGACCCAGTACTTC
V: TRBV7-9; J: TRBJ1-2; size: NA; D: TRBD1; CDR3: CASSFSGGINGYTF; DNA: TGTGCCAGCAGCTTTTCAGGGGGCATCAATGGCTACACCTTC
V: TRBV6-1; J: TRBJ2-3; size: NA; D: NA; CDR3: CASSVLSGVISTDTQYF; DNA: TGTGCCAGCAGTGTGTTGTCAGGGGTTATTAGCACAGATACGCAGTATTTT
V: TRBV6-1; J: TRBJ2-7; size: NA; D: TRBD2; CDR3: CASSELLAGVSEQYF; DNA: TGTGCCAGCAGTGAGCTTCTAGCGGGAGTGAGCGAGCAGTACTTC
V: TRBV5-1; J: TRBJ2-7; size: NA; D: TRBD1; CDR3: CASRGGQGNGVGYEQYF; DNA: TGCGCCAGCAGAGGGGGACAGGGGAATGGAGTAGGCTACGAGCAGTACTTC
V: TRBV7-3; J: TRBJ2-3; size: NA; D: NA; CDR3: CASSKKPNGNTQYF; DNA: TGTGCCAGCAGCAAGAAACCCAACGGAAATACGCAGTATTTT
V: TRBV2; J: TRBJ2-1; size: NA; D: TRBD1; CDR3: CASIRGQGPDEQFF; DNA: TGTGCCAGCATCAGGGGACAGGGGCCCGATGAGCAGTTCTTC
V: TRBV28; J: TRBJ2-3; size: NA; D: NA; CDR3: CASSFSDTSSTDTQYF; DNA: TGTGCCAGCAGTTTTTCTGATACATCTAGCACAGATACGCAGTATTTT
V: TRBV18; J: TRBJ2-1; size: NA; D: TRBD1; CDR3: CASSPYSDRDYEQFF; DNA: TGTGCCAGCTCACCTTACTCGGACAGGGACTATGAGCAGTTCTTC
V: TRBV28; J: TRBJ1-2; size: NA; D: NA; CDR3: CASTVDGSYTF; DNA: TGTGCCAGCACCGTGGATGGAAGCTACACCTTC
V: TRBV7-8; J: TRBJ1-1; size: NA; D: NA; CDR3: CASSRQRNTEAFF; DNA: TGTGCCAGCAGCCGTCAACGGAACACTGAAGCTTTCTTT
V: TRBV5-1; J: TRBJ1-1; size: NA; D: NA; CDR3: CASSLGQVNGEAFF; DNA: TGCGCCAGCAGCTTGGGCCAGGTGAACGGTGAAGCTTTCTTT
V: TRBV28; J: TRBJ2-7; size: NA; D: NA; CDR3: CASRRGPYEQYF; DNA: TGTGCCAGCAGGAGGGGTCCCTACGAGCAGTACTTC
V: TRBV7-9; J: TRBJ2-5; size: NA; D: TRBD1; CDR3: CASRRPGQGSQETQYF; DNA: TGTGCCAGCAGGCGCCCGGGACAGGGATCGCAAGAGACCCAGTACTTC
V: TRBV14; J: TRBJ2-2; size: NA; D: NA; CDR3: CASSQVAKGTGELFF; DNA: TGTGCCAGCAGCCAAGTCGCAAAAGGAACCGGGGAGCTGTTTTTT
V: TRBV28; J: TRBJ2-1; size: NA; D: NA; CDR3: CASSSLGGPRSYNEQFF; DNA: TGTGCCAGCAGCTCTCTCGGGGGACCCCGCTCCTACAATGAGCAGTTCTTC
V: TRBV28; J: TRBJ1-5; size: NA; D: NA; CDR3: CASVSNPYRSNQPQHF; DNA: TGTGCCAGCGTCTCAAACCCCTACAGGAGCAATCAGCCCCAGCATTTT
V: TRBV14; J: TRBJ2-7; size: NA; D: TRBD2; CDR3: CASSLGLAGAYYEQYF; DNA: TGTGCCAGCAGCCTCGGACTAGCGGGAGCTTACTACGAGCAGTACTTC
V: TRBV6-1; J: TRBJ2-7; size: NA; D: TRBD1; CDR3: CASSEATVGQSYEQYF; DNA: TGTGCCAGCAGTGAAGCTACCGTGGGACAGTCCTACGAGCAGTACTTC
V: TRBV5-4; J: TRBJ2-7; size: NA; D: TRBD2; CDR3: CASSSTSGRSYEQYF; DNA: TGTGCCAGCAGCTCAACTAGCGGGCGATCCTACGAGCAGTACTTC
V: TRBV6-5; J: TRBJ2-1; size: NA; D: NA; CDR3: CASKEGASYYNEQFF; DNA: TGTGCCAGCAAAGAAGGGGCTAGCTACTACAATGAGCAGTTCTTC
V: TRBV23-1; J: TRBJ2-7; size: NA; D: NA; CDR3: CASSLGQNPSVQYF; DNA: TGCGCCAGCAGTCTCGGTCAGAACCCCTCCGTTCAGTACTTC
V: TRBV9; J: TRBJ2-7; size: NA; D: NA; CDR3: CASSVAPGSFNEQYF; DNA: TGTGCCAGCAGCGTAGCCCCAGGATCTTTCAACGAGCAGTACTTC
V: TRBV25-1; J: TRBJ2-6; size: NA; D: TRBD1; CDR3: CASSDRDRGSSGANVLTF; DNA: TGTGCCAGCAGTGACAGGGACAGGGGAAGCTCTGGGGCCAACGTCCTGACTTTC
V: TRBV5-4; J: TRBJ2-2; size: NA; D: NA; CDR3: CASSLRGNTGELFF; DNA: TGTGCCAGCAGTCTTCGGGGGAACACCGGGGAGCTGTTTTTT
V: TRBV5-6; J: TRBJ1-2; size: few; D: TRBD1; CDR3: CASSTQGAWSYGYTF; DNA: TGTGCCAGCAGCACCCAGGGGGCCTGGAGCTATGGCTACACCTTC
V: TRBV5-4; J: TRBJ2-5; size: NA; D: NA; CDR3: CASSLEGTETQYF; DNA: TGTGCCAGCAGCTTAGAAGGCACAGAGACCCAGTACTTC
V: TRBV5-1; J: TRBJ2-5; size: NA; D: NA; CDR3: CASSFRVQETQYF; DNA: TGCGCCAGCAGCTTTCGGGTTCAAGAGACCCAGTACTTC
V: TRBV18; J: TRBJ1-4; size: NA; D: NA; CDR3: CASSPSVTPRATNEKLFF; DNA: TGTGCCAGCTCACCATCTGTCACCCCGAGAGCAACTAATGAAAAACTGTTTTTT
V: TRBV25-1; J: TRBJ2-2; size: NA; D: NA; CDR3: CASSRLELGGELFF; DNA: TGTGCCAGCAGCAGACTAGAGTTGGGGGGGGAGCTGTTTTTT
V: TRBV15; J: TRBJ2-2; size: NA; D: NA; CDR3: CATSRAVGTPGLGELFF; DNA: TGTGCCACCAGCAGAGCGGTAGGAACACCGGGTCTCGGGGAGCTGTTTTTT
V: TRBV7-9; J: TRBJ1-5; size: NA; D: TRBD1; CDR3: CASSLGQGVSSNQPQHF; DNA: TGTGCCAGCAGCTTAGGGCAGGGGGTATCTAGCAATCAGCCCCAGCATTTT